This T cell receptor beta chain was recovered during a study of blood T cell repertoires in COVID-19 (dated by TCRdb to about 2020). As for the study more broadly: The collaborator samples originated in the United States, Italy and Spain and spanned the acute and convalescent phases of COVID-19. The samples were drawn from the first 160 participants of the ongoing ImmuneRACE study and from 1,254 subjects provided by 6 global collaborators. Deeply sampled blood TCRbeta repertoires from subjects exposed to, actively infected with, or recovered from COVID-19 were included in the dataset. Sample metadata almost always included a de-identified subject ID, COVID-19 status, age in years and sex. Where available, HLA class I and class II types were obtained from metadata supplied by the sample provider rather than from assay-based typing. The repertoires were released in a freely available public database intended as a resource for research on the immune response to SARS-CoV-2. The prospective study material was composed of cDNA or gDNA derived from T cells, B-cell-depleted T cells, or PBMCs.

Note on this clone: The antigen it binds to is not known. One base away there is no much larger clone; base qualities are not given.

Broader findings and caveats from the paper: The quantity of clinical and demographic metadata differed by source and by participant and was supplied without curation.

Each collaborating institution followed its own protocols to collect whole blood in K2EDTA tubes. Collaborator samples were shipped for TCRbeta analysis as frozen whole blood, isolated PBMCs, or DNA extracted from either sample type. TCRbeta CDR3 regions were amplified from genomic DNA by means of the immunoSEQ Assay, a bias-controlled multiplex PCR. Processing in the source paper ran as follows. Nucleated cell counts per sample were estimated from amplification of reference gene primers within the assay. Sequence reads were collapsed and filtered to measure the absolute abundance of every unique TCRbeta CDR3 rearrangement. For each sample, productive Simpson clonality was calculated as the square root of Simpson's diversity index across productive rearrangements. TCRdb re-hosts the immuneACCESS table, in-frame sequences only. Its copies lack some clones; in the studies checked, an unresolved V gene accounts for under half of them, and the cause for the rest is not known. The V and J calls and clone size are taken from that table; D and trimming were inferred from the DNA. The sample contains around 230,000 clones, about nine tenths of them found a single time. The ten largest clones represent 0.55% to 0.75% of the sample.

In the germline V gene (reference sequence), CDR1 corresponds to GTSNPN and CDR2 to SVGIG. The CDR3 contains 11 residues, cysteine and phenylalanine counted. This entry keeps only the CDR3 DNA: 33 bases, framed from base 1. Relative to germline, V is 4 bases shorter and J is 7 bases shorter, with 11 bases between their ends. Sequences were obtained from peripheral blood. The receptor was isolated from a man in his forties with acute or convalescent COVID-19. The chain is assembled from TRBV30 and TRBJ2-7, with no confident D gene call. Here is the DNA: TGTGCCTGGATGGGCCTTTGGGAGCAGTACTTC. Translated, it gives CAWMGLWEQYF.